This T cell receptor beta chain was captured in a study of T cell changes during pregnancy in multiple sclerosis. The repertoire was sequenced with immunoSEQ multiplex PCR; TCRdb's copy has only in-frame clones and lacks some. The repertoire holds about 36,000 clones, with 92% as singletons. The V segment lost 7 bases and the J segment 3 bases; nucleotides outside the gene matches: 5. CDR1 SNHLY and CDR2 FYNNEI come from the germline V gene. The CDR3 consists of 13 residues. This clonotype was obtained from a female donor with multiple sclerosis, enrolled in a pregnancy study. Sample: CD4+ T cells from peripheral blood mononuclear cells, taken after pregnancy. The chain joins TRBV2 to TRBJ2-7, with 8 positions matching TRBD2. CDR3 sequence (DNA): TGTGCCAGCACACTAGCGGAGCGCTACGAGCAGTACTTC. Translating gives CASTLAERYEQYF.